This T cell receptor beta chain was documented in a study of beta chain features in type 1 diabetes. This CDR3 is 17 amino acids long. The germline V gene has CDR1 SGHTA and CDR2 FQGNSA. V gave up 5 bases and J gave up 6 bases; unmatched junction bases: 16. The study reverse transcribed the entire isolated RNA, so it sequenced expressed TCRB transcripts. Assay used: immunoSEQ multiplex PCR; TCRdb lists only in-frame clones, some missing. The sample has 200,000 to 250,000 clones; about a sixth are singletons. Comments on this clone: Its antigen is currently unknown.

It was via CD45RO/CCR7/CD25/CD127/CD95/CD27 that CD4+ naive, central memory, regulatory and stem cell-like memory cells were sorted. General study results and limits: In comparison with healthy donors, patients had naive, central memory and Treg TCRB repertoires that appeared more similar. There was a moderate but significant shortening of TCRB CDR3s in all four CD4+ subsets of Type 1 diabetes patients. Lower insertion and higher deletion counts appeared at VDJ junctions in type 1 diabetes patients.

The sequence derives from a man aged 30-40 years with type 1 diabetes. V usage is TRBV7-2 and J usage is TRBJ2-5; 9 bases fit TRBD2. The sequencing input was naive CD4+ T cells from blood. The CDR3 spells CASSPLEVAGERKTQYF. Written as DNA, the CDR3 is TGTGCCAGCAGCCCGCTCGAGGTAGCGGGAGAAAGAAAGACCCAGTACTTC.